The 32 T cell receptor beta chains below come from one sample, sequenced in a study of T cell responses to AZD1222 COVID-19 vaccine. The method was immunoSEQ multiplex PCR; TCRdb's version includes in-frame clones alone and lacks a portion of them. The data contain 110,000 to 150,000 clones, approximately 94% of them seen just once; the ten biggest clones take up over 7.5%. This material consisted of peripheral blood, taken on day 0 of AZD1222 vaccination. The receptors stem from an adult in good health.

The chain carries TRBV6-5 and TRBJ1-6; no clear D gene. This CDR3 region has 12 residues. The V gene lost 8 bases and the J gene lost 9 bases, with 11 bases spanning the gap. Germline V gene data show CDR1 as MNHEY and CDR2 as SVGAGI. CDR3 DNA: TGTGCCAGCTTAGGGAGGAGTTCACCCCTCCACTTT. Its translation: CASLGRSSPLHF.

The chain links TRBV28 to TRBJ2-7; 7 nucleotides agree with TRBD2. CDR3 length: 15 residues. The germline CDR1 and CDR2 sequences are MDHEN and SYDVKM. V shed 5 bases, J shed 0 bases, and the junction held 7 bases outside the gene matches. The CDR3 DNA reads as TGTGCCAGCAGTCCCAGCGGGGAGAGCTCCTACGAGCAGTACTTC. Amino acid sequence: CASSPSGESSYEQYF.

This sequence joins TRBV6-2 or TRBV6-3 and TRBJ2-3; D ambiguous. CDR3 size: 13 residues. V lost 2 bases and J lost 6, with 9 bases in between. Germline CDR1 and CDR2: MNHEY and SVGEGT. The DNA of the CDR3 is TGTGCCAGCAGTTACGCCAATGCGGATACGCAGTATTTT. Protein sequence: CASSYANADTQYF.

The rearrangement joins TRBV25-1 to TRBJ1-2, with a possible D match to TRBD1 (5 bases). This CDR3 is built from 15 residues. From germline, CDR1 is MGHDK and CDR2 SYGVNS. V gave up 3 bases and J gave up 4 bases, with 15 bases separating them. CDR3 amino acids: CASSERNPGLYGYTF. The CDR3 bases are TGTGCCAGCAGTGAGAGGAACCCAGGGCTCTATGGCTACACCTTC.

The V and J genes are TRBV5-5 and TRBJ1-2, with D hard to call. Germline values: CDR1 SGHKS, CDR2 YYEKEE (reference sequence). Trimming shortened V by 0 bases and J by 3 bases, and 9 bases separated the two germline ends. This CDR3 region has 14 residues. CDR3 coding DNA: TGTGCCAGCAGCTTGGACGCAGGCCACTATGGCTACACCTTC. It yields the protein CASSLDAGHYGYTF.

V usage is TRBV12-2 and J usage is TRBJ1-4. TRBV12-2 is an annotated pseudogene. CDR3 size: 9 residues. The CDR3 bases are TGTGCAAGTCGCGAAAAACTGTTTTTT. As protein: CASREKLFF.

This sequence joins TRBV28 and TRBJ1-1; unclear D gene. This CDR3 has 14 residues. Trimming shortened V by 10 bases and J by 5 bases, and 20 bases separated the two germline ends. Per germline, CDR1 MDHEN and CDR2 SYDVKM. CDR3 bases: TGTGCCACCATCGCTGCGGGGAGGTGGACTGAAGCTTTCTTT. As protein: CATIAAGRWTEAFF.

The gene calls are TRBV12-3 or TRBV12-4 and TRBJ2-7; D uncertain. Trimming cost V 5 bases and J 3 bases, with 8 bases left between them. The CDR3 sequence is 12 residues long. In DNA, the CDR3 is TGTGCCAGCAGTGGCGGCCGCTACGAGCAGTACTTC. Its translation is CASSGGRYEQYF.

The V gene is TRBV27, the J gene TRBJ1-1; no clear D gene. With 6 bases removed from V and 5 bases from J, the gap between germline ends came to 13 bases. CDR3 length: 13 residues. Germline lookup yields CDR1 MNHEY and CDR2 SMNVEV (reference sequence). CDR3 sequence reads: CASSYAPGTEAFF. The CDR3 nucleotides read TGTGCCAGCAGCTATGCTCCGGGGACTGAAGCTTTCTTT.

This chain links TRBV5-1 with TRBJ2-4; the match to TRBD1 covers 7 bases. The CDR3 covers 18 residues. Germline V gene sequence: CDR1 SGHRS, CDR2 YFSETQ. Trimming at V came to 4 bases and at J to 1 base, leaving 14 bases not matched to a gene. In DNA, the CDR3 is TGCGCCAGCAGCCCAAGACCCCTTAGACAGGGTGCCAAAAACATTCAGTACTTC. This translates into CASSPRPLRQGAKNIQYF.

The rearrangement joins TRBV6-5 to TRBJ1-1; D unclear. The germline V gene encodes CDR1 MNHEY and CDR2 SVGAGI. V was pared by 7 bases and J by 7 bases, with 13 bases between. CDR3 length: 12 amino acids. CDR3: CASNLGPSEAFF. The CDR3 DNA is TGTGCCAGCAACCTCGGACCTAGTGAAGCTTTCTTT.

The V gene is TRBV7-3, the J gene TRBJ1-1; D unclear. Looked up from germline, CDR1 is SGHTA and CDR2 is FQGTGA. The CDR3 sequence is 13 residues long. V gave up 2 bases and J gave up 6 bases, with 10 bases separating them. The CDR3 nucleotides are TGTGCCAGCAGCTTAGGCACACGGGCTGAAGCTTTCTTT. Amino acid sequence: CASSLGTRAEAFF. Drawing the rest from reference TRBV7-3 and TRBJ1-1, the complete variable domain is GAGVSQTPSNKVTEKGKYVELRCDPISGHTALYWYRQSLGQGPEFLIYFQGTGAADDSGLPNDRFFAVRPEGSVSTLKIQRTERGDSAVYLCASSLGTRAEAFFGQGTRLTVV.

This chain uses TRBV29-1 with TRBJ2-3, with 9 bases identical to TRBD1. CDR3 size: 13 residues. The germline V gene has CDR1 SQVTM and CDR2 ANQGSEA. J was trimmed by 4 bases and V by 7 bases; bases with no gene match: 6. The CDR3: CSGGTGSADTQYF. As DNA, the CDR3 is TGCAGCGGAGGGACAGGGAGTGCAGATACGCAGTATTTT.

This clone appeared a single time. V gene TRBV5-1 combines with J gene TRBJ1-6, with 7 bases that match TRBD1. V was pared by 6 bases and J by 10 bases, with 10 bases of the junction left unmatched. The CDR3 has 14 amino acids. CDR1 and CDR2 (germline): SGHRS, YFSETQ. CDR3 sequence reads: CASNSVGGGSPLHF. CDR3 DNA sequence: TGCGCCAGCAATAGTGTAGGGGGCGGATCACCCCTCCACTTT.

The rearrangement links TRBV30 to TRBJ1-1; 7 bases match TRBD1. Germline V CDR1 and CDR2: GTSNPN, SVGIG (reference sequence). CDR3 length: 13 residues. J lost 0 bases, V lost 4 bases, and 2 bases had no gene match. The CDR3 DNA is TGTGCCTGGACAGGGGGGATGAACACTGAAGCTTTCTTT. Residues: CAWTGGMNTEAFF. Variable domain in full (rest from reference TRBV30 and TRBJ1-1): SQTIHQWPATLVQPVGSPLSLECTVEGTSNPNLYWYRQAAGRGLQLLFYSVGIGQISSEVPQNLSASRPQDRQFILSSKKLLLSDSGFYLCAWTGGMNTEAFFGQGTRLTVV.

The chain carries TRBV3-1 (or the pseudogene TRBV3-2) and TRBJ2-3; D unclear. The length of the CDR3 is 14 residues. Per germline, CDR1 LGHDT and CDR2 YNNKEL (reference sequence). The germline V and J ends were trimmed by 0 bases and 6 bases, with 10 bases remaining between them. As DNA, the CDR3 is TGTGCCAGCAGCCAAGATTTAACGGCGGATACGCAGTATTTT. Translation: CASSQDLTADTQYF.

This sequence joins TRBV5-4 and TRBJ1-1; 10 nucleotides align to TRBD1. From germline, CDR1 is SGHNT and CDR2 YYREEE (reference sequence). Unmatched junction bases numbered 7, after V lost 0 bases and J lost 5 bases. CDR3 size: 16 residues. The CDR3 loop is CASSLGQGALGTEAFF. As DNA, the CDR3 is TGTGCCAGCAGCTTGGGACAGGGGGCGCTGGGGACTGAAGCTTTCTTT.

The CDR3 loop reads CASSPPGQAALYTF. The CDR3 nucleotides read TGTGCCAGCTCACCACCCGGACAGGCCGCTCTTTACACCTTC. The rearrangement links TRBV18 to TRBJ1-2; 7 nucleotides agree with TRBD1. The CDR3 spans 14 residues. Germline V gene lookup returns CDR1 KGHSH and CDR2 LQKENI. With V trimmed by 0 bases and J by 11 bases, 9 bases remained unmatched. The full variable domain, rest sourced from reference TRBV18 and TRBJ1-2, is NAGVMQNPRHLVRRRGQEARLRCSPMKGHSHVYWYRQLPEEGLKFMVYLQKENIIDESGMPKERFSAEFPKEGPSILRIQQVVRGDSAAYFCASSPPGQAALYTFGSGTRLTVV.

The rearrangement links TRBV7-2 to TRBJ2-1; 12 bases line up with TRBD2. V was clipped by 4 bases and J by 4 bases; unmatched bases: 5. Germline-derived CDR1 and CDR2 are SGHTA and FQGNSA. The CDR3 contains 16 residues. The CDR3 DNA follows: TGTGCCAGCAGCTCGGCTAGCGGGGGGGCGTACAATGAGCAGTTCTTC. Its protein product is CASSSASGGAYNEQFF.

The V call is TRBV5-4, the J call TRBJ1-2; D gene ambiguous. The V gene's germline CDR1 is SGHNT and CDR2 YYREEE (reference sequence). Trimming removed 0 bases from V and 2 bases from J, with 5 bases in between. This CDR3 is 13 amino acids long. CDR3 DNA: TGTGCCAGCAGCTTGGATGGGAACTATGGCTACACCTTC. Translating it yields CASSLDGNYGYTF.

The chain has TRBV6-5 and TRBJ2-7, with D perhaps TRBD1 (5 bases). CDR1 and CDR2 from the germline V gene are MNHEY and SVGAGI. The CDR3 has 15 residues. The V and J ends lost 2 bases and 2 bases respectively, with 13 bases between them. As DNA, the CDR3 is TGTGCCAGCAGTTACAAGCAGGGCTTAACCTACGAGCAGTACTTC. Amino acid sequence: CASSYKQGLTYEQYF.

This chain connects TRBV10-2 to TRBJ1-2; TRBD1 matches at 8 bases. The CDR3 runs to 14 residues. Germline CDR1 and CDR2: WSHSY and SAAADI. V was clipped by 0 bases and J by 4 bases; unmatched bases: 1. The CDR3 DNA is TGCGCCAGCAGTGAGTCGGGGACAGGCTATGGCTACACCTTC. The encoded protein is CASSESGTGYGYTF.

This chain links TRBV6-5 with TRBJ1-5; 7 bases agree with TRBD1. Germline CDR1 and CDR2: MNHEY and SVGAGI. J was trimmed by 9 bases and V by 0 bases; bases with no gene match: 8. The CDR3 covers 15 residues. CDR3 nucleotides: TGTGCCAGCAGTTACTCCAAGACAGGGAGGGGGCCCCAGCATTTT. This codes for CASSYSKTGRGPQHF.

This chain links TRBV16 with TRBJ1-1, with unresolved D. V dropped 3 bases and J dropped 1 base, with 6 bases sitting between them. Per the germline V gene, CDR1 is KGHSY and CDR2 is FQNENV. CDR3 length: 13 residues. The CDR3 nucleotides are TGTGCCAGCAGCCATAGGGAGAACACTGAAGCTTTCTTT. This translates into CASSHRENTEAFF.

V and J are TRBV7-8 and TRBJ2-1; 8 nucleotides match TRBD2. This CDR3 is built from 16 residues. V was pared by 1 base and J by 5 bases, with 7 bases of the junction left unmatched. The germline V gene encodes CDR1 SGHVS and CDR2 FQNEAQ. The CDR3 DNA reads TGTGCCAGCAGCTTAGTCCGGCGGGGGGTGAACAATGAGCAGTTCTTC. Protein sequence: CASSLVRRGVNNEQFF.

This clone was detected once. V is TRBV4-1 and J is TRBJ1-3; the D is unclear. Germline assignment: CDR1 MGHRA and CDR2 YSYEKL. This CDR3 is built from 15 residues. The germline V and J ends were trimmed by 3 bases and 0 bases, with 9 bases remaining between them. CDR3 bases: TGCGCCAGCAGCCAGAACAGAAACTCTGGAAACACCATATATTTT. Its translation: CASSQNRNSGNTIYF.

The chain employs TRBV24-1 and TRBJ2-2; D uncertain. CDR1 is KGHDR and CDR2 is SFDVKD in the germline V gene. With 8 bases removed from V and 3 bases from J, the gap between germline ends came to 3 bases. The CDR3 runs 11 residues. The CDR3 here is CATTDTGELFF. CDR3 bases: TGTGCCACCACGGACACCGGGGAGCTGTTTTTT.

The J gene is TRBJ2-5, the V gene TRBV27; D gene unclear. CDR1 and CDR2 from the germline V gene are MNHEY and SMNVEV (reference sequence). CDR3 length: 13 amino acids. V lost 3 bases to trimming and J lost 2 bases, with 7 bases between them. The CDR3 DNA reads TGTGCCAGCAGTTTTCGACTTCAAGAGACCCAGTACTTC. Translation: CASSFRLQETQYF.

The CDR3 loop is CASSDQLSYGYTF. The CDR3 nucleotides read TGTGCCAGCAGTGATCAGCTTTCCTATGGCTACACCTTC. This chain uses TRBV27 with TRBJ1-2; no reliable D call. The CDR3 length is 13 residues. Germline-derived CDR1 and CDR2 are MNHEY and SMNVEV (reference sequence). Trimming left V 5 bases short and J 4 bases short, with 11 bases between.

This clone showed up just a few times. The V and J genes are TRBV27 and TRBJ1-4; possible D gene TRBD1, 6 bases. Deletions cut 3 bases from V and 7 bases from J, with 12 bases between. This CDR3 has 14 amino acids. Germline V lookup: CDR1 MNHEY, CDR2 SMNVEV (reference sequence). The CDR3 DNA follows: TGTGCCAGCAGTTTTACCGGGACAAGTGAAAAACTGTTTTTT. Amino acids: CASSFTGTSEKLFF.

The chain has TRBV19 and TRBJ2-1; D is unresolved. Trimming took 7 bases from V and 5 from J, leaving 15 bases between them. The CDR3 sequence is 14 residues long. Per the germline V gene, CDR1 is LNHDA and CDR2 is SQIVND (reference sequence). The CDR3 region is CASNKLRSDNEQFF. CDR3 in DNA: TGTGCCAGTAACAAGCTGAGGAGTGACAATGAGCAGTTCTTC.

J is TRBJ1-2 and V is TRBV3-1 (or the pseudogene TRBV3-2); D uncertain. Trimming removed 4 bases at V and 3 bases at J, with 9 bases between. Germline V lookup: CDR1 LGHDT, CDR2 YNNKEL (reference sequence). This CDR3 comprises 13 residues. The DNA for the CDR3 is TGTGCCAGCAGCCGTACAGCTTACTATGGCTACACCTTC. Residues: CASSRTAYYGYTF.